The 15 T cell receptor beta chains below all came from one sample that was sequenced in a study of control samples from healthy donors and cancer patients. Measured with immunoSEQ multiplex PCR; TCRdb has only the in-frame clones, and not every one. Of 120,000 to 150,000 clones in the sample, 75% to 95% were seen once. The sample consisted of blood. Receptors originate from a man aged 30-40 years in good health.

The chain joins TRBV18 to TRBJ2-1, with D possibly TRBD2 on 6 matching bases. Germline V CDR1 and CDR2: KGHSH, LQKENI. Deletions cut 3 bases from V and 5 bases from J, with 17 bases between. This CDR3 is built from 16 residues. The CDR3 DNA reads as TGTGCCAGCTCACCTCTCGGGACTTTTCCCCACAATGAGCAGTTCTTC. Residues: CASSPLGTFPHNEQFF.

V is TRBV28 and J is TRBJ1-2, with TRBD1 matching over 7 bases. The CDR3 has 17 residues. Germline CDR1 is MDHEN and CDR2 is SYDVKM. V shed 6 bases, J shed 0 bases, and the junction held 13 bases outside the gene matches. The CDR3 nucleotides read TGTGCCAGCAGCCCTCGGTGGAGGGACAGCCCTAACTATGGCTACACCTTC. This gives the protein CASSPRWRDSPNYGYTF.

This sequence joins TRBV27 and TRBJ2-3; D remains unclear. Germline V gene sequence: CDR1 MNHEY, CDR2 SMNVEV (reference sequence). This CDR3 has 15 residues. Trimming cost V 3 bases and J 3 bases, with 13 bases left between them. As DNA, the CDR3 is TGTGCCAGCAGTTTTGAGGCCTTGTTGACAGATACGCAGTATTTT. Translation gives CASSFEALLTDTQYF.

The chain is built from TRBV12-2 and TRBJ2-7; the D call TRBD1 from the table was never checked on the DNA. TRBV12-2 is a known pseudogene. The CDR3 runs to 15 residues. The CDR3 reads CASRSRTGLTYEQYF. CDR3 DNA sequence: TGTGCAAGTCGCTCCCGGACAGGGCTCACCTACGAGCAGTACTTC.

This chain links TRBV28 with TRBJ2-4; D may be TRBD1 or TRBD2 (5 bases each). With 10 bases removed from V and 3 bases from J, the gap between germline ends came to 19 bases. The CDR3 loop spans 15 amino acids. Germline V gene data show CDR1 as MDHEN and CDR2 as SYDVKM. DNA for the CDR3: TGTGCCACCTCAGGGTTCAGGGACGACAAAAACATTCAGTACTTC. Its protein product is CATSGFRDDKNIQYF.

The table lists this clone with a count of one. The gene calls are TRBV19 and TRBJ2-1, with 8 nucleotides matching TRBD1. Trimming cost V 6 bases and J 8 bases; bases outside gene matches: 6. Germline V CDR1 and CDR2: LNHDA, SQIVND (reference sequence). CDR3 length equals 13 residues. CDR3 nucleotides: TGTGCCAGTAGCCTCTTGGACAGGGATGAGCAGTTCTTC. It translates to CASSLLDRDEQFF.

The V gene is TRBV3-1 (or the pseudogene TRBV3-2), the J gene TRBJ2-5, with 8 bases aligning to TRBD1. The CDR3 contains 14 residues. V trimming: 2 bases; J trimming: 3 bases; junction bases outside the gene matches: 2. Germline CDR1 is LGHDT and CDR2 is YNNKEL (reference sequence). The CDR3 bases are TGTGCCAGCAGCCAAAAGGACAGGGAAGAGACCCAGTACTTC. Its protein is CASSQKDREETQYF.

The CDR3 region has the DNA TGTGCCACCAGCGCCCGTGACATGAACACTGAAGCTTTCTTT. It is translated as CATSARDMNTEAFF. V is TRBV24-1 and J is TRBJ1-1; D ambiguous. V was shortened by 7 bases and J by 0 bases, with 11 bases between the two germline ends. Germline CDR1 reads KGHDR; CDR2 reads SFDVKD. CDR3 length: 14 amino acids.

The chain has TRBV18 and TRBJ2-1; TRBD1 aligns across 9 bases. V was clipped by 0 bases and J by 6 bases; unmatched bases: 3. Germline V gene lookup returns CDR1 KGHSH and CDR2 LQKENI. The CDR3 has 15 residues. The CDR3 DNA is TGTGCCAGCTCACCACCGGTGACAGGGGGCAATGAGCAGTTCTTC. Protein sequence: CASSPPVTGGNEQFF.

The chain combines TRBV5-4 with TRBJ1-2, with TRBD1 matching 9 bases. J gave up 8 bases and V 0 bases, and 5 bases lay outside the gene matches. Germline V gene lookup returns CDR1 SGHNT and CDR2 YYREEE (reference sequence). The CDR3 runs 14 residues. The CDR3 bases are TGTGCCAGCAGCTTGGGACAGGGGGAAGGGGGCTACACCTTC. This sequence encodes CASSLGQGEGGYTF.

This chain connects TRBV7-8 to TRBJ2-3, with D unclear. Germline loops: CDR1 SGHVS, CDR2 FQNEAQ. There are 14 residues in the CDR3. V lost 1 base, J lost 7 bases, and 12 bases lay in between. The CDR3 region is CASSLGTEQHTQYF. CDR3 DNA sequence: TGTGCCAGCAGCTTAGGAACGGAGCAACATACGCAGTATTTT.

This chain joins TRBV19 and TRBJ1-2, with D possibly being TRBD1 (5 bases). The CDR3 has 13 amino acids. Germline V lookup: CDR1 LNHDA, CDR2 SQIVND (reference sequence). The ends were cut back, 5 bases at V and 2 bases at J, with 9 bases in the middle. CDR3 in amino acids: CASSPGLNYGYTF. CDR3 in DNA: TGTGCCAGTAGTCCAGGGTTAAACTATGGCTACACCTTC.

This clone was counted a single time. The V call is TRBV10-2, the J call TRBJ2-7; the D is unclear. This CDR3 comprises 14 residues. Germline V lookup: CDR1 WSHSY, CDR2 SAAADI. The germline V and J ends were trimmed by 3 bases and 2 bases, with 11 bases remaining between them. CDR3 bases: TGCGCCAGCAGTGATTTAACTATGCCCTACGAGCAGTACTTC. Translation: CASSDLTMPYEQYF.

The chain joins TRBV5-4 to TRBJ1-2, with D tentatively TRBD1 (6 bases). CDR3 length: 15 residues. The V end lost 0 bases, the J end lost 6 bases, and 15 bases lay between the germline ends. The V gene's germline CDR1 is SGHNT and CDR2 YYREEE (reference sequence). In nucleotides, the CDR3 is TGTGCCAGCAGCTTGGAGACGGGGTCAGGGGATGGCTACACCTTC. Encoded protein: CASSLETGSGDGYTF.

The V and J genes are TRBV6-6 and TRBJ1-1; D is uncertain. This CDR3 contains 14 residues. The V and J ends lost 4 bases and 0 bases respectively, with 9 bases between them. CDR1 and CDR2 (germline): MNHNY, SVGAGI (reference sequence). CDR3 sequence: CASSSSVMNTEAFF. CDR3 coding DNA: TGTGCCAGCAGTTCCAGTGTCATGAACACTGAAGCTTTCTTT.